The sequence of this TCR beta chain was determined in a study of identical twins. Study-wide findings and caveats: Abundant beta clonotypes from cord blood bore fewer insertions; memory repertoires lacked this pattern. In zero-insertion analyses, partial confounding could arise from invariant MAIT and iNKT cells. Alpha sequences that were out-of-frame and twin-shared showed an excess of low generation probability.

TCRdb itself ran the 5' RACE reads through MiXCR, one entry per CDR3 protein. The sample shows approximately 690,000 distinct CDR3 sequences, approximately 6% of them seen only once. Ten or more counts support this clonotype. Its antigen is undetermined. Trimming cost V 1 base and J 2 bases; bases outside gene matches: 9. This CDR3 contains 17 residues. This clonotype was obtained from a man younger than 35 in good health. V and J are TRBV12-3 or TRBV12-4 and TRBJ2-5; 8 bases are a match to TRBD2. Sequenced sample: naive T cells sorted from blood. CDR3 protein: CASSLESGLAYQETQYF. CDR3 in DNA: TGTGCCAGCAGTTTAGAGTCAGGACTAGCTTATCAAGAGACCCAGTACTTC.